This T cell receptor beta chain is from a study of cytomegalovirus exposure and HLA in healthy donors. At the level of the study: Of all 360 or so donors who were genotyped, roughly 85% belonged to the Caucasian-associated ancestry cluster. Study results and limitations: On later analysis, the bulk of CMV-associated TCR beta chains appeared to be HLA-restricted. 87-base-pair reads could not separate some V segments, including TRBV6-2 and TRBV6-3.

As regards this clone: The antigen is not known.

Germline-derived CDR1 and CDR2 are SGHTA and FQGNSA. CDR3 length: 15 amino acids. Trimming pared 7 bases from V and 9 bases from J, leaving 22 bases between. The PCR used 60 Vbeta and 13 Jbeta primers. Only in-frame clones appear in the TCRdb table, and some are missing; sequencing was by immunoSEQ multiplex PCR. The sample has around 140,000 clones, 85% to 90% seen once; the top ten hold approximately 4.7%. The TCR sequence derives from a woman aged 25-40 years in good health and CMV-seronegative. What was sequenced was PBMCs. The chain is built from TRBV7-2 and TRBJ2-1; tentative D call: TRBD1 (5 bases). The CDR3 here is CASTSGLGGWGEQFF. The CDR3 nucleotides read TGTGCCAGCACATCAGGGCTAGGCGGATGGGGTGAGCAGTTCTTC. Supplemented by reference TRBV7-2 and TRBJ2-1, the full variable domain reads GAGVSQSPSNKVTEKGKDVELRCDPISGHTALYWYRQSLGQGLEFLIYFQGNSAPDKSGLPSDRFSAERTGGSVSTLTIQRTQQEDSAVYLCASTSGLGGWGEQFFGPGTRLTVL.